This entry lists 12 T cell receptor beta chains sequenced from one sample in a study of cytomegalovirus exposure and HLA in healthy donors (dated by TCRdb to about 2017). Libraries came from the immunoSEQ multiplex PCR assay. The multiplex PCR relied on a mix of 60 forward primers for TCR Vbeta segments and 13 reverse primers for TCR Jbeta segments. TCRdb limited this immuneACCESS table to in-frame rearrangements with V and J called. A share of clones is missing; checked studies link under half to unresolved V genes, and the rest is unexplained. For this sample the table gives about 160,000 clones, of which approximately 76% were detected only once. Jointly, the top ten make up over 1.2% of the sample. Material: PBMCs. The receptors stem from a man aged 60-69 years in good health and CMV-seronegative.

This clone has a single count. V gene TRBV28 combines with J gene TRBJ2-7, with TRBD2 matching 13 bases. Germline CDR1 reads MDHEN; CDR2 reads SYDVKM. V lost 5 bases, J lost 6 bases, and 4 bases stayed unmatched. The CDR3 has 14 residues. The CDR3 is CASSPWTSGSEQYF. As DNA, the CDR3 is TGTGCCAGCAGTCCTTGGACTAGCGGGAGCGAGCAGTACTTC.

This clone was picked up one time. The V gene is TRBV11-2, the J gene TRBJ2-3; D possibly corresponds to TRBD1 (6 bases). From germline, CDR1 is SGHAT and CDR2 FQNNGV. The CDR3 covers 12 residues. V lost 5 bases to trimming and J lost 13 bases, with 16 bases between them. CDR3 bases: TGTGCCAGCAGCCCCGACAGGTCCTCGGAGTATTTT. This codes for CASSPDRSSEYF.

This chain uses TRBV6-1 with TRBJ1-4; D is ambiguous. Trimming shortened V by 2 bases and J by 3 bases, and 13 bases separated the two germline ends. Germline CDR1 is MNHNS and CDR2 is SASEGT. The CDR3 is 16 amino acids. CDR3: CASSELSRVPNEKLFF. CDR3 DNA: TGTGCCAGCAGTGAACTGAGCCGGGTTCCTAATGAAAAACTGTTTTTT.

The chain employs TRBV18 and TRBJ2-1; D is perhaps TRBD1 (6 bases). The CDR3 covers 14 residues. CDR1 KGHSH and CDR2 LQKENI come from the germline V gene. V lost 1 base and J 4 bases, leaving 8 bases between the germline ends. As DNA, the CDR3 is TGTGCCAGCTCACCACAAGACAGGTACAATGAGCAGTTCTTC. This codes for CASSPQDRYNEQFF.

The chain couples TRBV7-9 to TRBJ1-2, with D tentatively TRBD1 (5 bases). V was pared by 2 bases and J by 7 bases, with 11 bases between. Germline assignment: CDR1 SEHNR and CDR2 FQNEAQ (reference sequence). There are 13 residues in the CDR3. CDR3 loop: CASSLLIGAGYTF. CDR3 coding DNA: TGTGCCAGCAGCTTATTAATTGGGGCTGGCTACACCTTC.

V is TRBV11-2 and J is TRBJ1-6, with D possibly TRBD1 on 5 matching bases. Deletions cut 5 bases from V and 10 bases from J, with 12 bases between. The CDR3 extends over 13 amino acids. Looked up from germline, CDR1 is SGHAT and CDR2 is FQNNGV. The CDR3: CASSRDRGSPLHF. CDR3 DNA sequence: TGTGCCAGCAGCAGAGACAGAGGATCACCCCTCCACTTT.

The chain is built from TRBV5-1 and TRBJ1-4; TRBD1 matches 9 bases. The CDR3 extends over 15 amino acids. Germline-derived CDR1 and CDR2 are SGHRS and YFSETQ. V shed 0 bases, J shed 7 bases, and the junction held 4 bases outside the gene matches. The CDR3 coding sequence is TGCGCCAGCAGCTTGGCCGCGACAGGGGGTGAAAAACTGTTTTTT. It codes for CASSLAATGGEKLFF.

The CDR3 reads CASRRTASTEAFF. CDR3 sequence (DNA): TGTGCCAGCAGGCGAACAGCCTCCACTGAAGCTTTCTTT. V usage is TRBV28 and J usage is TRBJ1-1; the D is unclear. Trimming pared 6 bases from V and 4 bases from J, leaving 12 bases between. The CDR3 totals 13 residues. The germline V gene encodes CDR1 MDHEN and CDR2 SYDVKM. The entire variable domain, with the rest obtained from reference TRBV28 and TRBJ1-1, is as follows: DVKVTQSSRYLVKRTGEKVFLECVQDMDHENMFWYRQDPGLGLRLIYFSYDVKMKEKGDIPEGYSVSREKKERFSLILESASTNQTSMYLCASRRTASTEAFFGQGTRLTVV.

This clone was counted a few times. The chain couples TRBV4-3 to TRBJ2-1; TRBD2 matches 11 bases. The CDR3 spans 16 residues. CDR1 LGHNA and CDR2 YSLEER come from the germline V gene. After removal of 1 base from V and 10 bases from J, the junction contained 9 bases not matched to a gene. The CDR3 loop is CASSQALAGGGGEQFF. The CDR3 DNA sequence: TGCGCCAGCAGCCAAGCCCTAGCGGGAGGCGGGGGGGAGCAGTTCTTC.

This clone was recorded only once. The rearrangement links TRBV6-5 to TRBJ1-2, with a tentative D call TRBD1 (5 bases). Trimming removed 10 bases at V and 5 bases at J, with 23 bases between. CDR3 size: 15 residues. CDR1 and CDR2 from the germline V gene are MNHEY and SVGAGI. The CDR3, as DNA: TGTGCCACCAAGAAAAGGGGCCTAGAACATTATGGCTACACCTTC. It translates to CATKKRGLEHYGYTF.

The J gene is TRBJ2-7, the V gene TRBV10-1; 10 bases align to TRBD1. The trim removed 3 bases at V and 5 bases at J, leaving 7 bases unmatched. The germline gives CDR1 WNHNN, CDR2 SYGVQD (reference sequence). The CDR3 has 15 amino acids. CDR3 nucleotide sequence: TGCGCCAGCAGTGATGGGACAGGGGTCAGGGACGAGCAGTACTTC. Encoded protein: CASSDGTGVRDEQYF.

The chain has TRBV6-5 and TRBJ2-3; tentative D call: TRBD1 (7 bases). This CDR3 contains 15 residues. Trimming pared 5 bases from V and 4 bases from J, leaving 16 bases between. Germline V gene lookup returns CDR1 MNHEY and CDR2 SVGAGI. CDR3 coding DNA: TGTGCCAGCAGTAGACAGGGAGGTGGCCCAGATACGCAGTATTTT. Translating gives CASSRQGGGPDTQYF.